Sequencing of this T cell receptor beta chain was carried out in a study of CD8 T cells in Susac syndrome. An input of about 0.5 to 1 ug of RNA was subjected to reverse transcription using random hexamers. MiXCR was run by TCRdb on the immunoSEQ multiplex PCR reads, yielding one entry per CDR3 protein. The sample has some 130,000 distinct CDR3 sequences, 95% seen once. Germline V gene lookup returns CDR1 LGHDT and CDR2 YNNKEL (reference sequence). The CDR3 has 14 amino acids. Trimming removed 0 bases at V and 9 bases at J, with 15 bases between. Sequencing used CD8+ T cells from PBMCs. This receptor was identified in a human donor with Susac syndrome. V and J are TRBV3-1 and TRBJ2-7, with D hard to call. The CDR3 bases are TGTGCCAGCAGCCAAGAATCCAGTGCCTGGGGGCAGTACTTC. Its translation is CASSQESSAWGQYF.